The sample holds a few counts of the clone carrying this T cell receptor beta chain. The CDR3 consists of 20 residues. The data were obtained in a study of OX40 agonist ivuxolimab in advanced cancers. Some clones are missing from TCRdb's copy, which holds only in-frame ones; the method was immunoSEQ multiplex PCR. The profile shows fewer than 75,000 clones, about 89% of them singletons. The sequence was obtained from an adult with an advanced solid tumor such as melanoma, head and neck, liver or kidney cancer. Sequencing was performed on CD4+ or CD8+ T cells sorted from blood, taken in a trial of the OX40 agonist ivuxolimab. The chain is built from TRBV1 and TRBJ2-2; the table's D call of TRBD2 was not tested on the DNA. TRBV1 is reported as a pseudogene. The CDR3 DNA sequence: TGCACCAGCAATCGGCCACGGGACCAGCGGGAGGGTACGAACACCGGGGAGCTGTTTTTT. It codes for CTSNRPRDQREGTNTGELFF.